This TCR beta chain was identified in a study of blood T cell repertoires in COVID-19. Across the study: COVID-19 samples from acute and convalescent phases originated in the United States, Italy and Spain.

Authors' data handling: Estimation of nucleated cell counts relied on the amplification of reference gene primers. Generated by immunoSEQ multiplex PCR, the TCRdb table keeps only in-frame clones and is missing some. The DNA gave D and trimming, while V, J and clone size come from that table. The top ten clones hold around 27% of a sample with roughly 100,000 clones, roughly 80% of them seen once. Germline lookup yields CDR1 SGHRS and CDR2 YFSETQ. This CDR3 region has 13 residues. Trimming left V 4 bases short and J 5 bases short, with 11 bases between. The chain joins TRBV5-1 to TRBJ2-3; a possible D gene is TRBD2 (5 bases). The receptor's source is a man older than 75 with active or convalescent COVID-19. Sequences were obtained from peripheral blood. The chain's CDR3 is CASSPPEGDTQYF. In DNA form, the CDR3 reads TGCGCCAGCAGCCCCCCAGAGGGAGATACGCAGTATTTT.